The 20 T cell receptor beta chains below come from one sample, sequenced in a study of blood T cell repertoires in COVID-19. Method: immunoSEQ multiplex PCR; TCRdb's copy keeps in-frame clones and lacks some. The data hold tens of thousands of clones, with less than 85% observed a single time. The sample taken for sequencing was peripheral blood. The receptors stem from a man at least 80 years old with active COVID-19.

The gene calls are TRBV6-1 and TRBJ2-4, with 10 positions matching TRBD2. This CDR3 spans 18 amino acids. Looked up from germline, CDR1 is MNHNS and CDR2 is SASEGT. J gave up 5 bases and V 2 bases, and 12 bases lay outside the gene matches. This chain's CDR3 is CASSELGWASGGQNIQYF. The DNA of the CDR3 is TGTGCCAGCAGTGAATTAGGTTGGGCTAGCGGGGGACAAAACATTCAGTACTTC.

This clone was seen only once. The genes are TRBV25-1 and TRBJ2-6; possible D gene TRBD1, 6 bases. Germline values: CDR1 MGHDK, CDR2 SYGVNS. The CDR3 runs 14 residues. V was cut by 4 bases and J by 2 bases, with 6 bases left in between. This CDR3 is CASSGTAGANVLTF. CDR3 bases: TGTGCCAGCAGTGGGACAGCTGGGGCCAACGTCCTGACTTTC.

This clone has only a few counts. CDR3 amino acids: CATSDPGQGTLTDTQYF. The DNA for the CDR3 is TGTGCCACCAGTGATCCAGGACAGGGCACTCTCACAGATACGCAGTATTTT. This chain joins TRBV24-1 and TRBJ2-3, with TRBD1 identical over 8 bases. Unmatched junction bases numbered 9, after V lost 3 bases and J lost 2 bases. The germline CDR1 and CDR2 sequences are KGHDR and SFDVKD. This CDR3 has 17 residues.

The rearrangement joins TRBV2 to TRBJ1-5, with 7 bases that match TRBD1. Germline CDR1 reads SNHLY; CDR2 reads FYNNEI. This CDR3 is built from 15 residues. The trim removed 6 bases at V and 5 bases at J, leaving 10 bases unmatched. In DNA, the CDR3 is TGTGCCAGCAGCCCGGGACAGCGTCGATATCAGCCCCAGCATTTT. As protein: CASSPGQRRYQPQHF.

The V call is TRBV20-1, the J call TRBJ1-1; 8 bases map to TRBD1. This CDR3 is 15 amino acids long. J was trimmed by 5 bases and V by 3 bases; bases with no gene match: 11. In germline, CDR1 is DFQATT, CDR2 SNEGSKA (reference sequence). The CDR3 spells CSASRAAGGGTEAFF. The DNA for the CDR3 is TGCAGTGCTAGTAGAGCGGCAGGGGGCGGGACTGAAGCTTTCTTT.

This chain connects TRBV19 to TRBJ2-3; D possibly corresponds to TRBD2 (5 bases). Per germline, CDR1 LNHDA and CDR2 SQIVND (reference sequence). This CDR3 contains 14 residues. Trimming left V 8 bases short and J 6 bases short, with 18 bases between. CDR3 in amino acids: CASQIQAAVDTQYF. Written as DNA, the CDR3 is TGTGCCAGTCAAATCCAGGCAGCGGTGGATACGCAGTATTTT.

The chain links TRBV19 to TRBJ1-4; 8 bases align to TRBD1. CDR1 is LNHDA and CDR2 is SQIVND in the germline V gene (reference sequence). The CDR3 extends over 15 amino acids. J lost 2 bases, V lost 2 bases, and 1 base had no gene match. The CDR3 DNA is TGTGCCAGTAGTATAAGGACAGGGACTAATGAAAAACTGTTTTTT. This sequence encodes CASSIRTGTNEKLFF.

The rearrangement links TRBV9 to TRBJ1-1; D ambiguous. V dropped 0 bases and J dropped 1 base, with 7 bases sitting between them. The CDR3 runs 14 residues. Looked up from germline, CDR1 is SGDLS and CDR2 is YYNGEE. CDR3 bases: TGTGCCAGCAGCGTAGTGAGTGGGAACACTGAAGCTTTCTTT. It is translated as CASSVVSGNTEAFF.

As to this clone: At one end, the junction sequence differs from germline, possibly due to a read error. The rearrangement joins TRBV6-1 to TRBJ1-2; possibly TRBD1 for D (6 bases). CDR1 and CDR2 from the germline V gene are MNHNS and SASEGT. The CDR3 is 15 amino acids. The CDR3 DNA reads TGTGCCAGCAGAGAAGGGGGACTGATAAACTATGGCTACACCTTC. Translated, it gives CASREGGLINYGYTF.

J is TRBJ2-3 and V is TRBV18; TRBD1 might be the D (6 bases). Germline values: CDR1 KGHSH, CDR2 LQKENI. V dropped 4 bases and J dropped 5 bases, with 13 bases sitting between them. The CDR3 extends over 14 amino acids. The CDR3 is CASSLRDNKDTQYF. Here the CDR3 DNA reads TGTGCCAGCTCACTTAGGGACAACAAAGATACGCAGTATTTT.

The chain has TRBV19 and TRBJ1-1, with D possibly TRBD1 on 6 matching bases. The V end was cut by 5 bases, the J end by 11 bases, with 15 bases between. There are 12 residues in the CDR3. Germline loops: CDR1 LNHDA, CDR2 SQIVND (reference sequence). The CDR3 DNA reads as TGTGCCAGTAGTCCGGCAGGGGTATTCGCTTTCTTT. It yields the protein CASSPAGVFAFF.

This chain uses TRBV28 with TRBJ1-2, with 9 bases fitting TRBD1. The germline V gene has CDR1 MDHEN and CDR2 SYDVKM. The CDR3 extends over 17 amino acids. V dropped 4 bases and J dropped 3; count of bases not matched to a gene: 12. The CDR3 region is CASSSPGSGQGDYGYTF. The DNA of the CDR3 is TGTGCCAGCAGTTCACCCGGTTCGGGACAGGGAGACTATGGCTACACCTTC.

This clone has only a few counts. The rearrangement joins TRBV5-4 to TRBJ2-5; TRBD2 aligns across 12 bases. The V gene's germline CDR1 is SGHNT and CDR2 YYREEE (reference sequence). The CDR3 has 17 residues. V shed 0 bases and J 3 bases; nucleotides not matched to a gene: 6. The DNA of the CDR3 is TGTGCCAGCAGCTTGGGTCTAGCGGGAGGGCCGGAAGAGACCCAGTACTTC. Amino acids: CASSLGLAGGPEETQYF.

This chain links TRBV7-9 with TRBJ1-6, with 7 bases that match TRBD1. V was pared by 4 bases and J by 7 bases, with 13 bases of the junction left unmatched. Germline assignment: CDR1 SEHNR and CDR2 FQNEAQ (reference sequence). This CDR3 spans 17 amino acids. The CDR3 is CASSSINRQGRNSPLHF. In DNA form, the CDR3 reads TGTGCCAGCAGCTCAATTAATAGACAGGGAAGGAATTCACCCCTCCACTTT.

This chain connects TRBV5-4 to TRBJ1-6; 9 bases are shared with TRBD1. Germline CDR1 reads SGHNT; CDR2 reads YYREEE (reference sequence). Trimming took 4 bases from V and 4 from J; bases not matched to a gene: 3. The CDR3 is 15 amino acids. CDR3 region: CASSLGTGYNSPLHF. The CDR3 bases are TGTGCCAGCAGCCTGGGGACAGGGTATAATTCACCCCTCCACTTT.

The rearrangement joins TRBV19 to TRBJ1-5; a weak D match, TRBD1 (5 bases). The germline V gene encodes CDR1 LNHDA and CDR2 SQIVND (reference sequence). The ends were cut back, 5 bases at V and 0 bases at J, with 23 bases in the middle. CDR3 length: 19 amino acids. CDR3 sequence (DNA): TGTGCCAGTAGTCCATCCCCGGTCCGACAGATTTATAGCAATCAGCCCCAGCATTTT. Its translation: CASSPSPVRQIYSNQPQHF.

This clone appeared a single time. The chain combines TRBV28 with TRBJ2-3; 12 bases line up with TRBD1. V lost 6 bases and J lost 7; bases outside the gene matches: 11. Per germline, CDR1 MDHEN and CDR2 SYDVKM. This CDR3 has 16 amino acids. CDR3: CASRLQGTGGRNTQYF. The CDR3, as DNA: TGTGCCAGCAGGTTGCAGGGGACAGGGGGCCGAAATACGCAGTATTTT.

CDR3 nucleotide sequence: TGTGCCAGCAGCCTGCGGAATTCCGAGACCCAGTACTTC. Translation: CASSLRNSETQYF. The V and J genes are TRBV5-6 and TRBJ2-5; D is unclear. CDR1 and CDR2 from the germline V gene are SGHDT and YYEEEE. CDR3 length: 13 amino acids. The V gene lost 4 bases and the J gene lost 5 bases, with 12 bases spanning the gap.

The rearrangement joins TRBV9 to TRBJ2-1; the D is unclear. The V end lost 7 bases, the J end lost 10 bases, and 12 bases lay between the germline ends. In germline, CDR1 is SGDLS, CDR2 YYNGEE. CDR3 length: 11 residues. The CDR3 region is CASGRDSEQFF. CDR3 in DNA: TGTGCCAGCGGTCGAGATTCGGAGCAGTTCTTC.

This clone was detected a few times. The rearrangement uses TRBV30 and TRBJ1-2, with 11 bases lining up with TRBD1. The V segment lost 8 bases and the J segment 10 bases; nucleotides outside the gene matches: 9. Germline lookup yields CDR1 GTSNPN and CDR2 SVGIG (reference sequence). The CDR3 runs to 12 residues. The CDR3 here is CAGMGQGVFYTF. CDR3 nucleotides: TGTGCCGGGATGGGACAGGGGGTTTTCTACACCTTC.